The 28 T cell receptor beta chains in this list originate from one sample, sequenced in a study of T cells after yellow fever vaccination. TCRdb re-called the 5' RACE reads with MiXCR, one entry per CDR3 protein. This sample yields 400,000 or so distinct CDR3 sequences, of which roughly 10% are seen a single time; around 19% belongs to the top ten. The sample in question was PBMCs, obtained on the day of the first yellow fever vaccination. The receptors originated from a man in his late teens or twenties who received the YFV17D yellow fever vaccine.

This rearrangement joins TRBV29-1 to TRBJ2-5, with D uncertain. Germline loops: CDR1 SQVTM, CDR2 ANQGSEA. The CDR3 is 11 residues long. The ends were cut back, 4 bases at V and 3 bases at J, with 6 bases in the middle. The CDR3 coding sequence is TGCAGCGTTGGGGGTGAAGAGACCCAGTACTTC. Translation gives CSVGGEETQYF. Full variable domain (outside the CDR3, taken from reference TRBV29-1 and TRBJ2-5): SAVISQKPSRDICQRGTSLTIQCQVDSQVTMMFWYRQQPGQSLTLIATANQGSEATYESGFVIDKFPISRPNLTFSTLTVSNMSPEDSSIYLCSVGGEETQYFGPGTRLLVL.

In this sample, this clonotype turned up a few times. The chain combines TRBV4-3 with TRBJ1-5; a possible D gene is TRBD1 (5 bases). The V and J ends lost 1 base and 9 bases respectively, with 10 bases between them. Germline-derived CDR1 and CDR2 are LGHNA and YSLEER. The CDR3 consists of 13 residues. As DNA, the CDR3 is TGCGCCAGCAGCCAAGGGGGCCGACGGCCCCAGCATTTT. Encoded protein: CASSQGGRRPQHF.

The chain uses TRBV2 and TRBJ1-1; D might be TRBD1 (6 bases). This CDR3 contains 13 residues. Germline assignment: CDR1 SNHLY and CDR2 FYNNEI. V was clipped by 4 bases and J by 1 base, with 7 bases between them. As DNA, the CDR3 is TGTGCCAGCAGTGTGACAGGGAACACTGAAGCTTTCTTT. It translates to CASSVTGNTEAFF.

The gene calls are TRBV7-9 and TRBJ2-5; 7 positions match TRBD2. J lost 2 bases, V lost 7 bases, and 7 bases had no gene match. The CDR3 spans 14 residues. From germline, CDR1 is SEHNR and CDR2 FQNEAQ (reference sequence). CDR3 in amino acids: CASNPPGGQETQYF. CDR3 in DNA: TGTGCCAGCAACCCCCCCGGGGGGCAAGAGACCCAGTACTTC.

The chain has TRBV7-9 and TRBJ2-7; TRBD1 matches at 10 bases. CDR1 and CDR2 (germline): SEHNR, FQNEAQ (reference sequence). The CDR3 length is 15 residues. V gave up 3 bases and J gave up 8 bases; unmatched junction bases: 10. The DNA of the CDR3 is TGTGCCAGCAGCTTGGGGGACAGGGGAGGTTACAAGCAGTACTTC. As protein: CASSLGDRGGYKQYF.

This clonotype was seen many times. V usage is TRBV27 and J usage is TRBJ1-1; TRBD1 is a possible D gene (5 bases). This CDR3 has 14 residues. The V and J ends lost 7 bases and 4 bases respectively, with 16 bases between them. Germline CDR1 is MNHEY and CDR2 is SMNVEV (reference sequence). The CDR3 DNA reads as TGTGCCAGCACTCCCCATGGGGCCGGCACTGAAGCTTTCTTT. This encodes CASTPHGAGTEAFF.

This rearrangement joins TRBV3-1 to TRBJ2-1; the D gene is possibly TRBD2 (6 bases). V lost 6 bases and J 0 bases, leaving 15 bases between the germline ends. The CDR3 totals 16 residues. The germline gives CDR1 LGHDT, CDR2 YNNKEL (reference sequence). CDR3 residues: CASSPPGLASYNEQFF. CDR3 nucleotides: TGTGCCAGCAGTCCCCCGGGACTCGCCTCCTACAATGAGCAGTTCTTC.

The chain joins TRBV20-1 to TRBJ2-1; 8 bases fit TRBD2. The germline V gene encodes CDR1 DFQATT and CDR2 SNEGSKA (reference sequence). This CDR3 region has 16 residues. V dropped 3 bases and J dropped 4; count of bases not matched to a gene: 11. As DNA, the CDR3 is TGCAGTGCTAGTGCCTCCCTGGCGGGGGGATACAATGAGCAGTTCTTC. This codes for CSASASLAGGYNEQFF.

This clonotype has just a few counts. The chain uses TRBV11-2 and TRBJ2-7, with 11 nucleotides matching TRBD2. CDR3 size: 16 residues. Trimming at V came to 4 bases and at J to 3 bases, leaving 8 bases not matched to a gene. Germline V gene lookup returns CDR1 SGHAT and CDR2 FQNNGV. CDR3 bases: TGTGCCAGCAGCTCCCTTAGCGGGGGGGCGCGCTACGAGCAGTACTTC. It specifies CASSSLSGGARYEQYF.

This clonotype was seen a handful of times. The chain recombines TRBV29-1 with TRBJ1-4; D gene ambiguous. The CDR3 sequence is 14 residues long. Germline loops: CDR1 SQVTM, CDR2 ANQGSEA. V was trimmed by 0 bases and J by 7 bases, leaving 12 bases between them. CDR3 sequence reads: CSVEDGSGGEKLFF. CDR3 DNA: TGCAGCGTTGAAGACGGCTCGGGCGGTGAAAAACTGTTTTTT.

The chain recombines TRBV15 with TRBJ1-5; D is unclear. V was pared by 0 bases and J by 7 bases, with 10 bases between. Germline lookup yields CDR1 LNHNV and CDR2 YYDKDF (reference sequence). The length of the CDR3 is 14 residues. CDR3 nucleotide sequence: TGTGCCACCAGCAGAGATGCGGTATCCCAGCCCCAGCATTTT. Its translation is CATSRDAVSQPQHF.

This clonotype was observed a few times. The rearrangement uses TRBV6-1 and TRBJ2-3; 8 bases align to TRBD2. Germline V gives CDR1 MNHNS, CDR2 SASEGT. Trimming at V came to 6 bases and at J to 7 bases, leaving 15 bases not matched to a gene. CDR3 length: 16 amino acids. CDR3 sequence reads: CASSLRISGGLHTQYF. The CDR3 DNA follows: TGTGCCAGCAGCCTAAGGATATCGGGGGGGCTTCATACGCAGTATTTT.

V usage is TRBV12-3 or TRBV12-4 and J usage is TRBJ1-2; D perhaps matches TRBD1 (5 bases). The V end was cut by 2 bases, the J end by 5 bases, with 15 bases between. The length of the CDR3 is 15 residues. For the CDR3, the DNA is TGTGCCAGCAGTTTAAGTTCGGCAGGGTCTTATGGCTACACCTTC. Its protein is CASSLSSAGSYGYTF.

This clonotype was counted between two and nine times. V is TRBV20-1 and J is TRBJ1-2; D perhaps matches TRBD1 (6 bases). V lost 0 bases to trimming and J lost 4 bases, with 18 bases between them. Germline-derived CDR1 and CDR2 are DFQATT and SNEGSKA (reference sequence). The CDR3 is 16 amino acids. CDR3 sequence (DNA): TGCAGTGCTAGAGATAGGAGGTCAGGGGCCGTCTATGGCTACACCTTC. It translates to CSARDRRSGAVYGYTF.

This clonotype was seen many times. V gene TRBV5-4 combines with J gene TRBJ2-4, with 12 bases that match TRBD1. V was pared by 3 bases and J by 4 bases, with 5 bases of the junction left unmatched. The CDR3 contains 16 residues. The germline V gene encodes CDR1 SGHNT and CDR2 YYREEE (reference sequence). CDR3: CASSSGTGGAKNIQYF. Here the CDR3 DNA reads TGTGCCAGCAGCTCTGGGACAGGGGGCGCAAAAAACATTCAGTACTTC.

The rearrangement joins TRBV7-9 to TRBJ2-7, with D tentatively TRBD1 (6 bases). Per the germline V gene, CDR1 is SEHNR and CDR2 is FQNEAQ (reference sequence). The length of the CDR3 is 15 residues. V was clipped by 3 bases and J by 5 bases, with 17 bases between them. The CDR3 spells CASSFEAGVPHEQYF. The CDR3 DNA is TGTGCCAGCAGCTTCGAGGCAGGGGTTCCCCACGAGCAGTACTTC.

This clonotype was detected only a few times. The genes are TRBV7-2 and TRBJ2-3, with 9 bases fitting TRBD1. J was trimmed by 4 bases and V by 8 bases; bases with no gene match: 7. Germline V lookup: CDR1 SGHTA, CDR2 FQGNSA. The CDR3 covers 14 residues. CDR3 bases: TGTGCCAGCTTGGAGACAGGGGGGGCAGATACGCAGTATTTT. Protein sequence: CASLETGGADTQYF.

The rearrangement uses TRBV7-2 and TRBJ1-3; a possible D gene is TRBD1 (5 bases). V dropped 7 bases and J dropped 0 bases, with 13 bases sitting between them. The V gene's germline CDR1 is SGHTA and CDR2 FQGNSA. The CDR3 totals 15 residues. CDR3 amino acids: CASTTGGNSGNTIYF. CDR3 coding DNA: TGTGCCAGCACAACGGGGGGGAACTCTGGAAACACCATATATTTT. Full variable domain (outside the CDR3, taken from reference TRBV7-2 and TRBJ1-3): GAGVSQSPSNKVTEKGKDVELRCDPISGHTALYWYRQSLGQGLEFLIYFQGNSAPDKSGLPSDRFSAERTGGSVSTLTIQRTQQEDSAVYLCASTTGGNSGNTIYFGEGSWLTVV.

This clonotype appeared a few times. The CDR3 here is CASRVDRGPNSPLHF. CDR3 sequence (DNA): TGTGCCAGCAGAGTCGACAGGGGGCCTAATTCACCCCTCCACTTT. J is TRBJ1-6 and V is TRBV5-8; 10 bases fit TRBD1. Germline V gives CDR1 SGHTS, CDR2 YDEGEE. This CDR3 has 15 residues. J lost 6 bases, V lost 5 bases, and 5 bases had no gene match.

This clonotype has only a few counts. This chain connects TRBV18 to TRBJ2-7; D is uncertain. CDR1 and CDR2 (germline): KGHSH, LQKENI. CDR3 size: 16 residues. V dropped 2 bases and J dropped 3 bases, with 17 bases sitting between them. The CDR3, as DNA: TGTGCCAGCTCACCATCAGGAGTATCCGACATCTACGAGCAGTACGTC. It specifies CASSPSGVSDIYEQYV.

This clonotype was observed a handful of times. This chain links TRBV7-3 with TRBJ2-1, with TRBD1 identical over 7 bases. This CDR3 is built from 14 residues. CDR1 and CDR2 from the germline V gene are SGHTA and FQGTGA. Unmatched junction bases numbered 6, after V lost 5 bases and J lost 5 bases. Here the CDR3 DNA reads TGTGCCAGCAGCAGGACAGGCAGGAACAATGAGCAGTTCTTC. Amino acids: CASSRTGRNNEQFF.

This clonotype came up a few times. The chain combines TRBV4-1 with TRBJ2-7; D gene unclear. The CDR3 has 13 residues. Trimming pared 0 bases from V and 3 bases from J, leaving 6 bases between. Germline CDR1 and CDR2: MGHRA and YSYEKL. The CDR3 here is CASSQEVLYEQYV. The CDR3 nucleotides read TGCGCCAGCAGCCAAGAGGTCCTCTACGAGCAGTACGTC.

This clonotype was seen a few times. This sequence joins TRBV7-2 and TRBJ2-3; perhaps TRBD2 as D (6 bases). The germline V gene encodes CDR1 SGHTA and CDR2 FQGNSA. This CDR3 spans 15 amino acids. Trimming pared 0 bases from V and 2 bases from J, leaving 9 bases between. CDR3 nucleotides: TGTGCCAGCAGCTTAGCTAGCGGTTACACAGATACGCAGTATTTT. Its protein product is CASSLASGYTDTQYF.

Comments on this clonotype: A clone one base away is much larger, so this may be a read error. J is TRBJ1-1 and V is TRBV7-2; no definite D call. There are 13 residues in the CDR3. The germline V gene has CDR1 SGHTA and CDR2 FQGNSA. V was cut by 2 bases and J by 3 bases, with 7 bases left in between. CDR3 amino acids: CASSLQEDTEAFF. DNA of the CDR3: TGTGCCAGCAGCTTACAAGAGGACACTGAAGCTTTCTTT.

The J gene is TRBJ2-7, the V gene TRBV6-2 or TRBV6-3; 7 nucleotides line up with TRBD2. Germline CDR1 is MNHEY and CDR2 is SVGEGT. This CDR3 region has 14 residues. V lost 5 bases, J lost 3 bases, and 7 bases stayed unmatched. CDR3 DNA: TGTGCCAGCAGTAAAACTAGCGCTCACTACGAGCAGTACGTC. Translated: CASSKTSAHYEQYV.

This rearrangement joins TRBV6-6 to TRBJ2-7; D is unclear. In germline, CDR1 is MNHNY, CDR2 SVGAGI (reference sequence). The V and J ends lost 6 bases and 2 bases respectively, with 11 bases between them. This CDR3 contains 13 residues. The CDR3 is CASRAPSTYEQYV. As DNA, the CDR3 is TGTGCCAGCAGGGCCCCAAGCACCTACGAGCAGTACGTC.

This clonotype has only a few counts. The rearrangement uses TRBV4-2 and TRBJ2-1; 8 bases are a match to TRBD2. V was pared by 6 bases and J by 0 bases, with 19 bases of the junction left unmatched. Germline CDR1 and CDR2: LGHNA and YNFKEQ. The CDR3 has 20 residues. This CDR3 is CASRPSAMRGAPSSYNEQFF. CDR3 nucleotide sequence: TGTGCCAGCAGACCCTCCGCGATGCGGGGGGCCCCGAGCTCCTACAATGAGCAGTTCTTC.

This clonotype was found a few times. The chain employs TRBV5-1 and TRBJ2-3; 13 positions match TRBD2. The length of the CDR3 is 18 residues. J gave up 0 bases and V 0 bases, and 4 bases lay outside the gene matches. CDR1 is SGHRS and CDR2 is YFSETQ in the germline V gene. In nucleotides, the CDR3 is TGCGCCAGCAGCTTGGAATCGGGACTAGCGGGGAGCACAGATACGCAGTATTTT. This translates into CASSLESGLAGSTDTQYF.